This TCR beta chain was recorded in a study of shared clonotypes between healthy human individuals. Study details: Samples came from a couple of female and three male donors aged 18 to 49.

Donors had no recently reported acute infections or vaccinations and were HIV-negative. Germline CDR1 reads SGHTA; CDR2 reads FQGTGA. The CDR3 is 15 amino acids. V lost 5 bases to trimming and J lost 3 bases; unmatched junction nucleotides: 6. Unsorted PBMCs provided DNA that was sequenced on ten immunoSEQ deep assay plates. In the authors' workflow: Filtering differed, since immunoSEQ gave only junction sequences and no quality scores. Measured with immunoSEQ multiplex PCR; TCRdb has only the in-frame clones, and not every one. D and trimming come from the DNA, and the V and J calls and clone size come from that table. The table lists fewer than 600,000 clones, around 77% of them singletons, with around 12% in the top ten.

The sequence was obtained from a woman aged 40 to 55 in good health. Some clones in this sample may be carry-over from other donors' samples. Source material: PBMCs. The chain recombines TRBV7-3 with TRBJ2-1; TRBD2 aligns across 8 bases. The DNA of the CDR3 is TGTGCCAGCAGCCTTAGCGGGATCGGCTACAATGAGCAGTTCTTC. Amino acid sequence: CASSLSGIGYNEQFF.